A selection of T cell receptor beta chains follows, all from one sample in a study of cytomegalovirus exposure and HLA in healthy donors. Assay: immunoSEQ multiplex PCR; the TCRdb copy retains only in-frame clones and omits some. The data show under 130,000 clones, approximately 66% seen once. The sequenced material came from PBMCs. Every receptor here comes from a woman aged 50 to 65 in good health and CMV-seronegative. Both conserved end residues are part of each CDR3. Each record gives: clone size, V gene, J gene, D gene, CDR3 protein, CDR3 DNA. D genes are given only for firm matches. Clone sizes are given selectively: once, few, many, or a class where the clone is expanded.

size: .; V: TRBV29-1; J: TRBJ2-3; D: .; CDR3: CSVAGASGGTDTQYF; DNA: TGCAGCGTTGCAGGGGCTAGCGGAGGCACAGATACGCAGTATTTT
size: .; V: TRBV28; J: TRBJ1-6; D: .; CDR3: CASSFYRAHSPLHF; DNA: TGTGCCAGCAGTTTTTACAGGGCGCATTCACCCCTCCACTTT
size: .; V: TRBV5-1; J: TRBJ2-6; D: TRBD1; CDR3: CASSNRGSGANVLTF; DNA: TGCGCCAGCAGTAACAGGGGCTCTGGGGCCAACGTCCTGACTTTC
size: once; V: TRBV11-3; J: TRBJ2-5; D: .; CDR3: CASSLAHRQETQYF; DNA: TGTGCCAGCAGCTTAGCCCACAGACAAGAGACCCAGTACTTC
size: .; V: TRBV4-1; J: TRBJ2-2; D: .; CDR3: CASSRTTGNTGELFF; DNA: TGCGCCAGCAGCCGGACTACGGGAAACACCGGGGAGCTGTTTTTT
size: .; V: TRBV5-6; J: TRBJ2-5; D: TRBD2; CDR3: CASSMWTSQETQYF; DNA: TGTGCCAGCAGCATGTGGACTAGTCAAGAGACCCAGTACTTC
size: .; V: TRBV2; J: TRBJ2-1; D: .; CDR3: CASSEALIGSSSYNEQFF; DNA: TGTGCCAGCAGTGAAGCGCTAATCGGGTCTAGCTCCTACAATGAGCAGTTCTTC
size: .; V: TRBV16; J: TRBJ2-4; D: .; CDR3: CASSQSTGNIQYF; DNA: TGTGCCAGCAGCCAATCGACAGGAAACATTCAGTACTTC
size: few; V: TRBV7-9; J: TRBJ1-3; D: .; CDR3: CASSFTGTGNTIYF; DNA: TGTGCCAGCAGCTTTACGGGAACTGGAAACACCATATATTTT
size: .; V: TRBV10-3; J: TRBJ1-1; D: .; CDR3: CAIKQGRTEAFF; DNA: TGTGCCATCAAACAGGGTCGAACTGAAGCTTTCTTT
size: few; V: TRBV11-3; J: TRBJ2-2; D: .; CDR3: CASSPYGVGSGTGELFF; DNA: TGTGCCAGCAGCCCGTACGGTGTGGGGAGTGGCACCGGGGAGCTGTTTTTT
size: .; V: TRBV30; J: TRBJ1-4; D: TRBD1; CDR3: CAWARTGGVEKLFF; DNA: TGTGCCTGGGCTAGGACAGGTGGCGTTGAAAAACTGTTTTTT
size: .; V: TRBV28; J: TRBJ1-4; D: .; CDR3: CATGREKLFF; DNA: TGTGCCACCGGTCGGGAAAAACTGTTTTTT
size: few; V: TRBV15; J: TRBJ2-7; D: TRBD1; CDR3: CATSRDHRTGVNEQYF; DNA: TGTGCCACCAGCAGAGATCATCGGACAGGGGTTAACGAGCAGTACTTC
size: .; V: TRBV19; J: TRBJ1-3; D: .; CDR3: CASKEENRFRSGNTIYF; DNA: TGTGCCAGTAAAGAGGAAAACAGGTTTCGCTCTGGAAACACCATATATTTT
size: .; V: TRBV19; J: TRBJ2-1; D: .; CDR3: CASSPEVINEQFF; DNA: TGTGCCAGTAGTCCAGAGGTCATCAATGAGCAGTTCTTC
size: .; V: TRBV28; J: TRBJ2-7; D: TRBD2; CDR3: CASNTIAGRAYEQYF; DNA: TGTGCCAGCAACACCATAGCGGGAAGGGCCTACGAGCAGTACTTC
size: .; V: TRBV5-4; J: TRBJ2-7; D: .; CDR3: CASSLDRGEQYF; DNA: TGTGCCAGCAGCTTGGATAGGGGCGAGCAGTACTTC
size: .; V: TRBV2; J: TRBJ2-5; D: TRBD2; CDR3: CATQGGWETQYF; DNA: TGTGCCACCCAGGGAGGGTGGGAGACCCAGTACTTC
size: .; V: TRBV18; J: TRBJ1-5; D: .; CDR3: CASSQGREDQPQHF; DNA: TGTGCCAGCTCACAGGGTCGGGAGGATCAGCCCCAGCATTTT
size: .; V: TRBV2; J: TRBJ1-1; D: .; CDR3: CASRELDILNTEAFF; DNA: TGTGCCAGCAGGGAACTGGACATCCTAAACACTGAAGCTTTCTTT
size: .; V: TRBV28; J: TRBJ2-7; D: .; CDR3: CASRTEGLGQYF; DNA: TGTGCCAGCAGGACGGAGGGTCTCGGGCAGTACTTC
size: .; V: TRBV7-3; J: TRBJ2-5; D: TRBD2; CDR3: CASSLGLAGWETQYF; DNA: TGTGCCAGCAGCTTAGGACTAGCGGGATGGGAGACCCAGTACTTC
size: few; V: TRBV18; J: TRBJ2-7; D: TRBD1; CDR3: CASSLDRSPYEQYF; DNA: TGTGCCAGCTCACTGGACAGGAGTCCTTACGAGCAGTACTTC
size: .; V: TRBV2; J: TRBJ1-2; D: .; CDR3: CASRQTTNYGYTF; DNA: TGTGCCAGCAGACAAACCACCAACTATGGCTACACCTTC
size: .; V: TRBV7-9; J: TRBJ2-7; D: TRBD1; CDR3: CASSPKRTGSYEQYF; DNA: TGTGCCAGCAGCCCGAAGCGGACAGGGTCCTACGAGCAGTACTTC
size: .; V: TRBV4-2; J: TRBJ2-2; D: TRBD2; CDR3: CASSQDELAGGPGGELFF; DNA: TGTGCCAGCAGCCAAGATGAGCTAGCGGGGGGGCCGGGCGGGGAGCTGTTTTTT
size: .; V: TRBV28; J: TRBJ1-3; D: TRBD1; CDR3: CASSLQGAPGNTIYF; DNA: TGTGCCAGCAGTTTACAGGGGGCACCTGGAAACACCATATATTTT
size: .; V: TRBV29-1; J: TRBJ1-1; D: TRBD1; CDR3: CSVQRDRINTEAFF; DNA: TGCAGCGTGCAAAGGGACAGGATAAACACTGAAGCTTTCTTT
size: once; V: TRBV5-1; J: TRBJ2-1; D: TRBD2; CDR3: CASRTTGTTINEQFF; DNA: TGCGCCAGCCGAACAACCGGGACTACCATCAATGAGCAGTTCTTC
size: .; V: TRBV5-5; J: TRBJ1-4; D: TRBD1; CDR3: CASSSTGVNEKLFF; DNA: TGTGCCAGCAGCTCGACAGGGGTTAATGAAAAACTGTTTTTT
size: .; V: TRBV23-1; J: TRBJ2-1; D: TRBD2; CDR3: CASAKVTSGSPREQFF; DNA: TGCGCCAGCGCCAAGGTAACTAGCGGGAGTCCCCGGGAGCAGTTCTTC
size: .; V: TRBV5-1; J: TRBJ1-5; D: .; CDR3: CASSFDSNQPQHF; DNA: TGCGCCAGCAGCTTTGACAGTAATCAGCCCCAGCATTTT
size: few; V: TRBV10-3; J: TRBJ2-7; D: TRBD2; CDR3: CAISPLADYEQYF; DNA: TGTGCCATCAGCCCCCTAGCGGACTACGAGCAGTACTTC
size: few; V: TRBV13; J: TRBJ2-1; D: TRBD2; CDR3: CASSSTGTSINEQFF; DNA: TGTGCCAGCAGCTCAACCGGGACTAGCATCAATGAGCAGTTCTTC
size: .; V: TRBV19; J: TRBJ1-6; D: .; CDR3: CASSMSMSSYNSPLHF; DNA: TGTGCCAGTAGTATGAGTATGAGCTCCTATAATTCACCCCTCCACTTT
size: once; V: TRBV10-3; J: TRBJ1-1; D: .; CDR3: CAITRDSTYTEAFF; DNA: TGTGCCATCACTCGGGACTCAACTTACACTGAAGCTTTCTTT
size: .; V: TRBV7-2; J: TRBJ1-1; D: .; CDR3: CASSWTENTEAFF; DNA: TGTGCCAGCAGCTGGACAGAGAACACTGAAGCTTTCTTT
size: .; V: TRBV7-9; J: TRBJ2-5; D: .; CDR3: CASSWGGETQYF; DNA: TGTGCCAGCAGCTGGGGCGGTGAGACCCAGTACTTC
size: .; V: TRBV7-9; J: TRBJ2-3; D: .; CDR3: CASSFGGVTDTQYF; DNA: TGTGCCAGCAGCTTCGGGGGAGTCACAGATACGCAGTATTTT
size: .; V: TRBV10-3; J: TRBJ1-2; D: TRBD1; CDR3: CAIGKPGQGRANYGYTF; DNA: TGTGCCATCGGTAAACCGGGACAGGGTCGGGCTAACTATGGCTACACCTTC
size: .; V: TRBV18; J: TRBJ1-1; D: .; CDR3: CASSPVGGGTEAFF; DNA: TGTGCCAGCTCACCAGTCGGCGGGGGAACTGAAGCTTTCTTT
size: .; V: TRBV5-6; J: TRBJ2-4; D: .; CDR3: CASSLVADIQYF; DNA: TGTGCCAGCAGCTTAGTCGCGGACATTCAGTACTTC
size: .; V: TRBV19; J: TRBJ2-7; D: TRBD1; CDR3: CASSLTGASYEQYF; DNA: TGTGCCAGTAGTCTGACAGGGGCCTCCTACGAGCAGTACTTC
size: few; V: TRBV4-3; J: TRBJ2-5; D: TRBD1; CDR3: CASSQNRGPETQYF; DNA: TGCGCCAGCAGCCAGAACAGGGGGCCGGAGACCCAGTACTTC
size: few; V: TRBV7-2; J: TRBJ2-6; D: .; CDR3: CASSAGSSGANVLTF; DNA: TGTGCCAGCTCGGCGGGCTCCTCTGGGGCCAACGTCCTGACTTTC
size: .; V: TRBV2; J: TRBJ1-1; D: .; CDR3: CASRINMNTEAFF; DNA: TGTGCCAGCAGGATCAACATGAACACTGAAGCTTTCTTT
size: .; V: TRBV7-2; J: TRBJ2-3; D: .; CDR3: CASSFPGKTDTQYF; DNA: TGTGCCAGCAGCTTTCCCGGGAAGACAGATACGCAGTATTTT